This TCR beta chain is drawn from a study of early T cells in non-severe SARS-CoV-2 infection. Across the whole study: Chains were unpaired, as sequencing was done on bulk RNA from unsorted whole blood.

This clonotype came up many times. Attachment of unique molecular identifiers to individual cDNA molecules was performed. TCRdb reprocessed the 5' RACE reads with MiXCR, giving one entry per CDR3 protein. The sample shows about 49,000 distinct CDR3 sequences, 3.5% to 5% of them seen only once. CDR1 and CDR2 from the germline V gene are KGHSH and LQKENI. Trimming removed 1 base from V and 0 bases from J; junction bases left unmatched: 4. The CDR3 has 16 residues. The specimen was whole blood. The receptor was isolated from an adult who was a healthcare worker with PCR-confirmed SARS-CoV-2 infection or an uninfected control (not recorded which). This rearrangement joins TRBV18 to TRBJ2-3; 7 nucleotides align to TRBD1. The CDR3 DNA is TGTGCCAGCTCACCACTCCAGACAGGGAGCACAGATACGCAGTATTTT. It is translated as CASSPLQTGSTDTQYF.